The 9 T cell receptor beta chains in this list originate from one sample, sequenced in a study of T cell responses to AZD1222 COVID-19 vaccine. Using immunoSEQ multiplex PCR, the repertoire was profiled, and TCRdb retains in-frame clones only, with some absent. Among fewer than 150,000 clones listed, around 90% were seen once. The source material was peripheral blood, sampled 28 days after the second AZD1222 dose. Source of these receptors: an adult who received the AZD1222 COVID-19 vaccine.

The chain is built from TRBV7-2 and TRBJ2-7; D gene unclear. Germline values: CDR1 SGHTA, CDR2 FQGNSA. This CDR3 has 15 residues. Trimming removed 5 bases from V and 0 bases from J, with 14 bases in between. This CDR3 reads CASSPGWGSSYEQYF. CDR3 nucleotides: TGTGCCAGCAGCCCAGGCTGGGGAAGCTCCTACGAGCAGTACTTC. Full variable domain (missing parts from reference TRBV7-2 and TRBJ2-7): GAGVSQSPSNKVTEKGKDVELRCDPISGHTALYWYRQSLGQGLEFLIYFQGNSAPDKSGLPSDRFSAERTGGSVSTLTIQRTQQEDSAVYLCASSPGWGSSYEQYFGPGTRLTVT.

V is TRBV14 and J is TRBJ1-1; possibly TRBD1 for D (5 bases). The CDR3 sequence is 13 residues long. Germline V gene data show CDR1 as SGHDN and CDR2 as FVKESK. V was shortened by 4 bases and J by 6 bases, with 12 bases between the two germline ends. CDR3 sequence reads: CASSLTGGAEAFF. The CDR3 DNA reads as TGTGCCAGCAGCCTGACGGGAGGGGCTGAAGCTTTCTTT.

V gene TRBV28 combines with J gene TRBJ1-5, with D perhaps matching TRBD1 (5 bases). The germline V and J ends were trimmed by 3 bases and 7 bases, with 10 bases remaining between them. There are 13 residues in the CDR3. The germline CDR1 and CDR2 sequences are MDHEN and SYDVKM. The DNA for the CDR3 is TGTGCCAGCAGTTTCTTTGGGGACCAGCCCCAGCATTTT. The encoded protein is CASSFFGDQPQHF.

This clone showed up just a few times. Mismatch with germline at one junction end may stem from a read error. The DNA of the CDR3 is TGTGCCAGCAGTTATAGTAGTACGTCTGACGCTTTCTTT. This codes for CASSYSSTSDAFF. The V and J genes are TRBV11-2 and TRBJ1-1; no definite D call. Germline V gene lookup returns CDR1 SGHAT and CDR2 FQNNGV. The CDR3 runs 13 residues.

The rearrangement joins TRBV5-1 to TRBJ1-2; D gene unclear. The CDR3 contains 14 residues. CDR1 and CDR2 (germline): SGHRS, YFSETQ. Trimming pared 0 bases from V and 8 bases from J, leaving 14 bases between. The CDR3, as DNA: TGCGCCAGCAGCTTGGAAGGTGTTCCGGAAGGCTACACCTTC. Protein sequence: CASSLEGVPEGYTF.

This clone was observed once. This chain uses TRBV5-1 with TRBJ1-1, with a possible D match to TRBD1 (6 bases). In germline, CDR1 is SGHRS, CDR2 YFSETQ. V dropped 2 bases and J dropped 2 bases, with 10 bases sitting between them. This CDR3 has 14 amino acids. CDR3 DNA: TGCGCCAGCAGCTTAGCCAGGGGAAACACTGAAGCTTTCTTT. Its translation is CASSLARGNTEAFF.

The chain links TRBV5-1 to TRBJ2-1; D possibly uses TRBD1 or TRBD2 (6 bases each). The CDR3 is 17 residues long. V was clipped by 0 bases and J by 0 bases, with 13 bases between them. Looked up from germline, CDR1 is SGHRS and CDR2 is YFSETQ. CDR3 sequence reads: CASSLDSGASSYNEQFF. The CDR3 DNA sequence: TGCGCCAGCAGCTTGGACTCGGGGGCCAGCTCCTACAATGAGCAGTTCTTC.

V gene TRBV27 combines with J gene TRBJ1-3; perhaps TRBD1 as D (6 bases). The length of the CDR3 is 13 residues. Germline V gene data show CDR1 as MNHEY and CDR2 as SMNVEV (reference sequence). Between the trimmed V and J ends, which lost 7 bases and 4 bases, there was a span of 11 bases. The CDR3 nucleotides read TGTGCCAGCACTCGGGGGCCAGGAAACACCATATATTTT. Encoded protein: CASTRGPGNTIYF.

On this clone itself: Other DNA sequences in the sample encode the same CDR3. In nucleotides, the CDR3 is TGTGCCAGCAGTGAAGGGGGCAATCAGCCCCAGCATTTT. This gives the protein CASSEGGNQPQHF. J is TRBJ1-5 and V is TRBV2, with D uncertain. This CDR3 comprises 13 residues. Germline V gene lookup returns CDR1 SNHLY and CDR2 FYNNEI. With 1 base removed from V and 2 bases from J, the gap between germline ends came to 3 bases. The full variable domain, with the rest looked up from reference TRBV2 and TRBJ1-5, is EPEVTQTPSHQVTQMGQEVILRCVPISNHLYFYWYRQILGQKVEFLVSFYNNEISEKSEIFDDQFSVERPDGSNFTLKIRSTKLEDSAMYFCASSEGGNQPQHFGDGTRLSIL.